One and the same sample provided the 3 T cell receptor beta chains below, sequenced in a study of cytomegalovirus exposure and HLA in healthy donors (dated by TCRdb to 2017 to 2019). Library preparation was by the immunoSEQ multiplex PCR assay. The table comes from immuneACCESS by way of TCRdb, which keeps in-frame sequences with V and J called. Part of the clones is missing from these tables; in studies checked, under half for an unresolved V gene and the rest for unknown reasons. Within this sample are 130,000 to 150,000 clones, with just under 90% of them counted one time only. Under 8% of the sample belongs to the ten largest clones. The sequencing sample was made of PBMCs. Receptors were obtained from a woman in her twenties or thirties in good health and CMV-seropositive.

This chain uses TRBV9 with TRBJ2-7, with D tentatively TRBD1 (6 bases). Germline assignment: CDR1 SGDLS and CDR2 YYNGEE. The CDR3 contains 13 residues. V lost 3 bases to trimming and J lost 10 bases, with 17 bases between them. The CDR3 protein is CASSAGTSAEQYF. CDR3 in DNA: TGTGCCAGCAGCGCGGGGACATCTGCTGAACAGTACTTC.

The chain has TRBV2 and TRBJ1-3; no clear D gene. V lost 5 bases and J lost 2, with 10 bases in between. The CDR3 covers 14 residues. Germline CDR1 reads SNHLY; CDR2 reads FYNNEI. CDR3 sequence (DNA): TGTGCCAGCAGTCCCCGGTCCACTGGAAACACCATATATTTT. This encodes CASSPRSTGNTIYF.

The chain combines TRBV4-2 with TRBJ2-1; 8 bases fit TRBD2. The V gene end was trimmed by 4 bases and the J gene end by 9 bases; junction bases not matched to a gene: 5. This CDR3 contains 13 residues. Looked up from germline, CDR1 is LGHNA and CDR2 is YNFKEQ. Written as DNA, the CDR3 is TGTGCCAGCAGCCTCGGGGGGGGTGGTGAGCAGTTCTTC. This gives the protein CASSLGGGGEQFF.